This T cell receptor (beta chain) was captured by sequencing in a study of T-cell reconstitution after alpha-beta-depleted transplantation in children. Germline V CDR1 and CDR2: SGHRS, YFSETQ. The CDR3 has 16 residues. V lost 2 bases and J 0 bases, leaving 13 bases between the germline ends. The library targeted TCRbeta and was prepared with unique molecular identifiers. TCRdb re-analysed the PCR reads in MiXCR, keeping a single row per CDR3 protein. The sample yields approximately 400,000 distinct CDR3 sequences, roughly 10% seen once. The chain links TRBV5-1 to TRBJ2-3, with D perhaps matching TRBD2 (5 bases). This TCR came from a human donor who donated a stem cell graft to a child with acute myeloid leukemia. The material sequenced was PBMCs from the stem cell graft donor, taken from the stem cell graft. The CDR3 loop is CASSLRGIGSTDTQYF. The CDR3 nucleotides read TGCGCCAGCAGCTTAAGAGGGATCGGAAGCACAGATACGCAGTATTTT.